The T cell receptor (beta chain) under discussion was sequenced for a study of blood T cells in healthy people across ages. Study observations and caveats: A strong correlation was seen between TCR beta diversity and naive T cell percentage. Possibly confounding the expanded clonotype changes was the fact that donor CMV status was unknown.

A second PCR, run for about 6 to 12 cycles, used a sample-barcoded 5' primer plus a J-beta primer mix. A template-switch adaptor containing 12 random nucleotides labeled each cDNA molecule. MiXCR was run by TCRdb on the 5' RACE reads, yielding one entry per CDR3 protein. This sample has just over 800,000 distinct CDR3 sequences, with less than 80% found just once. The CDR3 sequence is 14 residues long. Germline-derived CDR1 and CDR2 are SQVTM and ANQGSEA. J gave up 5 bases and V 7 bases, and 6 bases lay outside the gene matches. Of note for this clonotype: Its cognate antigen is unknown.

The sequenced material came from blood. The chain combines TRBV29-1 with TRBJ2-1; 12 bases match TRBD2. This receptor was identified in a man aged 30-40 years in good health. The CDR3 reads CSADLAGGNNEQFF. CDR3 nucleotides: TGCAGCGCAGACCTAGCGGGGGGGAACAATGAGCAGTTCTTC.